A single sample is the source of the 23 T cell receptor beta chains below, sequenced in a study of T cells after posttransplantation cyclophosphamide. Repertoires were generated with immunoSEQ multiplex PCR, while TCRdb's copy carries only in-frame clones and drops some. The repertoire holds fewer than 40,000 clones, with 70% to 90% as singletons. The sequencing input was PBMCs. These receptors all stem from a woman between 35 and 50 years old with a blood cancer, CMV-positive, and with a related stem cell donor.

This rearrangement joins TRBV30 to TRBJ1-4; D not certain. Germline V gene sequence: CDR1 GTSNPN, CDR2 SVGIG (reference sequence). This CDR3 region has 9 residues. Trimming cost V 0 bases and J 16 bases, with 6 bases left between them. CDR3 in DNA: TGTGCCTGGAGTGTGCGGCAGTTTTTT. This sequence encodes CAWSVRQFF.

The chain is built from TRBV10-3 and TRBJ2-2; 11 positions agree with TRBD2. The CDR3 loop spans 17 amino acids. V gave up 3 bases and J gave up 5 bases; unmatched junction bases: 8. Per the germline V gene, CDR1 is ENHRY and CDR2 is SYGVKD. The CDR3 region has the DNA TGTGCCATCAGTGATTCTCTTAGCGGGGGGGTTACCGGGGAGCTGTTTTTT. This codes for CAISDSLSGGVTGELFF.

The CDR3 bases are TGCGCCAGCAGTGTGACACAGGGTATAGCCGGCTACGAGCAGTACTTC. Translated, it gives CASSVTQGIAGYEQYF. V and J are TRBV5-1 and TRBJ2-7; possibly TRBD1 for D (6 bases). V lost 5 bases to trimming and J lost 3 bases, with 21 bases between them. CDR1 and CDR2 from the germline V gene are SGHRS and YFSETQ. The CDR3 length is 16 residues.

This sequence joins TRBV28 and TRBJ2-7; TRBD2 matches 13 bases. Trimming cost V 5 bases and J 5 bases; bases outside gene matches: 9. The CDR3 loop spans 16 amino acids. Looked up from germline, CDR1 is MDHEN and CDR2 is SYDVKM. The CDR3 is CASSQRPGLAGHEQYF. The CDR3 nucleotides read TGTGCCAGCAGTCAAAGGCCGGGACTAGCGGGGCACGAGCAGTACTTC. Full variable domain (rest looked up from reference TRBV28 and TRBJ2-7): DVKVTQSSRYLVKRTGEKVFLECVQDMDHENMFWYRQDPGLGLRLIYFSYDVKMKEKGDIPEGYSVSREKKERFSLILESASTNQTSMYLCASSQRPGLAGHEQYFGPGTRLTVT.

This chain uses TRBV28 with TRBJ2-5; 8 bases are shared with TRBD1. The germline gives CDR1 MDHEN, CDR2 SYDVKM. This CDR3 region has 15 residues. The V segment lost 4 bases and the J segment 5 bases; nucleotides outside the gene matches: 9. The CDR3 protein is CASSYQGAQGETQYF. CDR3 bases: TGTGCCAGCAGTTACCAGGGGGCGCAAGGGGAGACCCAGTACTTC.

This clone was seen a few times. V gene TRBV2 combines with J gene TRBJ2-7; possible D gene TRBD2, 6 bases. Trimming shortened V by 7 bases and J by 3 bases, and 7 bases separated the two germline ends. Germline V gives CDR1 SNHLY, CDR2 FYNNEI. The CDR3 length is 11 residues. The chain's CDR3 is CASIGGYEQYF. The CDR3 DNA reads TGTGCCAGCATCGGGGGCTACGAGCAGTACTTC.

In its sample, this clone was seen once. The V gene is TRBV5-1, the J gene TRBJ2-3; 10 bases fit TRBD2. Trimming removed 0 bases from V and 0 bases from J; junction bases left unmatched: 1. This CDR3 contains 16 residues. CDR1 is SGHRS and CDR2 is YFSETQ in the germline V gene. The CDR3 DNA follows: TGCGCCAGCAGCTTGGAGCGGGGGGGGAGCACAGATACGCAGTATTTT. Its protein is CASSLERGGSTDTQYF.

The J gene is TRBJ2-7, the V gene TRBV5-1; 7 bases line up with TRBD1. This CDR3 has 13 residues. Losses at the gene ends were 2 bases for V and 6 bases for J; bases not matched to a gene: 5. CDR1 is SGHRS and CDR2 is YFSETQ in the germline V gene. The chain's CDR3 is CASSFGAGGEQYF. The CDR3 bases are TGCGCCAGCAGCTTTGGTGCAGGGGGCGAGCAGTACTTC.

The chain uses TRBV7-2 and TRBJ2-7; no firm D call. Germline V lookup: CDR1 SGHTA, CDR2 FQGNSA. The CDR3 is 12 residues long. Between the trimmed V and J ends, which lost 5 bases and 2 bases, there was a span of 7 bases. The CDR3 reads CASSLLTYEQYF. DNA of the CDR3: TGTGCCAGCAGCCTTCTAACCTACGAGCAGTACTTC. Full variable domain (rest looked up from reference TRBV7-2 and TRBJ2-7): GAGVSQSPSNKVTEKGKDVELRCDPISGHTALYWYRQSLGQGLEFLIYFQGNSAPDKSGLPSDRFSAERTGGSVSTLTIQRTQQEDSAVYLCASSLLTYEQYFGPGTRLTVT.

The V call is TRBV5-8, the J call TRBJ2-7; TRBD1 matches 7 bases. The CDR3 length is 12 residues. The ends lost 8 bases at V and 2 bases at J; junction bases unmatched: 4. Germline values: CDR1 SGHTS, CDR2 YDEGEE. CDR3 DNA sequence: TGTGCCAGTGCAGGGGGAACCTACGAGCAGTACTTC. Translation gives CASAGGTYEQYF.

In DNA form, the CDR3 reads TGTGCCAGCAGCTTAGCCGGCCAGGGTAGGACTGAAGCTTTCTTT. Encoded protein: CASSLAGQGRTEAFF. This chain links TRBV7-6 with TRBJ1-1, with D possibly TRBD1 on 5 matching bases. Trimming stripped 0 bases from V and 5 bases from J, with 13 bases between. The CDR3 has 15 amino acids. The V gene's germline CDR1 is SGHVS and CDR2 FNYEAQ.

This rearrangement joins TRBV19 to TRBJ2-1; the D gene is possibly TRBD1 (5 bases). V lost 5 bases, J lost 6 bases, and 11 bases lay in between. This CDR3 region has 13 residues. Germline values: CDR1 LNHDA, CDR2 SQIVND (reference sequence). The CDR3 loop is CASSSQGFNEQFF. As DNA, the CDR3 is TGTGCCAGTAGTTCTCAGGGATTCAATGAGCAGTTCTTC.

The V call is TRBV21-1, the J call TRBJ2-7; the D call of TRBD1 is as the table states it, not checked on the DNA. TRBV21-1 is a documented pseudogene. The CDR3 is 14 residues long. CDR3 sequence reads: CASSKPTGFHEQYF. The CDR3 DNA is TGTGCCAGCAGCAAACCAACAGGGTTCCACGAGCAGTACTTC.

The rearrangement uses TRBV2 and TRBJ2-3, with TRBD2 matching 8 bases. This CDR3 comprises 15 residues. CDR1 is SNHLY, CDR2 FYNNEI, per germline. The junction had 6 bases not matched to a gene; V was cut back by 4 bases and J by 3 bases. The CDR3 region has the DNA TGTGCCAGCAGTGGGCGGGGGGAGGAGACAGATACGCAGTATTTT. Its translation: CASSGRGEETDTQYF.

This clone appeared a single time. This chain links TRBV28 with TRBJ2-7; maybe TRBD2 (5 bases). Germline CDR1 MDHEN, CDR2 SYDVKM. CDR3 size: 16 residues. Trimming took 6 bases from V and 3 from J, leaving 21 bases between them. The CDR3 spells CASRPLRIMRDYEQYF. The CDR3 DNA reads TGTGCCAGCAGGCCTTTACGGATTATGAGGGACTACGAGCAGTACTTC.

This chain joins TRBV7-9 and TRBJ1-4; TRBD1 matches 12 bases. The CDR3 sequence is 17 residues long. The germline V gene has CDR1 SEHNR and CDR2 FQNEAQ (reference sequence). The J segment lost 12 bases and the V segment lost 6 bases, leaving 17 bases of the junction unmatched. The DNA for the CDR3 is TGTGCCAGCAGTTCCGGGACAGGGGGCCCACTTCGGAGGGAACTGTTTTTT. It specifies CASSSGTGGPLRRELFF.

This clone showed up just a few times. The rearrangement joins TRBV6-6 to TRBJ1-1, with D possibly TRBD1 on 5 matching bases. The CDR3 runs to 13 residues. Trimming removed 0 bases from V and 10 bases from J, with 12 bases in between. Looked up from germline, CDR1 is MNHNY and CDR2 is SVGAGI (reference sequence). CDR3: CASSYSPAGPAFF. CDR3 coding DNA: TGTGCCAGCAGTTACTCCCCGGCGGGGCCAGCTTTCTTT.

This clone was counted once. V and J are TRBV29-1 and TRBJ2-2, with D possibly TRBD1 on 6 matching bases. Trimming took 4 bases from V and 1 from J, leaving 10 bases between them. This CDR3 has 14 amino acids. The V gene's germline CDR1 is SQVTM and CDR2 ANQGSEA. The DNA for the CDR3 is TGCAGCGTTGGTAACAGGGAGAACACCGGGGAGCTGTTTTTT. It specifies CSVGNRENTGELFF.

V and J are TRBV19 and TRBJ1-2, with 9 nucleotides matching TRBD1. Trimming took 7 bases from V and 1 from J; bases not matched to a gene: 7. This CDR3 region has 15 residues. Germline CDR1 reads LNHDA; CDR2 reads SQIVND (reference sequence). CDR3 coding DNA: TGTGCCAGTACGGGACAGGGCGCCTTTAACTATGGCTACACCTTC. Its translation: CASTGQGAFNYGYTF.

The V gene is TRBV15, the J gene TRBJ1-2; 8 positions match TRBD1. Per the germline V gene, CDR1 is LNHNV and CDR2 is YYDKDF (reference sequence). Losses at the gene ends were 3 bases for V and 3 bases for J; bases not matched to a gene: 6. There are 15 residues in the CDR3. CDR3 DNA: TGTGCCACCAGCAGTAAAGACAGGGGAGACTATGGCTACACCTTC. It specifies CATSSKDRGDYGYTF.

This sequence joins TRBV19 and TRBJ2-1, with TRBD1 matching over 8 bases. CDR3 length: 15 residues. The germline CDR1 and CDR2 sequences are LNHDA and SQIVND (reference sequence). After removal of 7 bases from V and 2 bases from J, the junction contained 7 bases not matched to a gene. The CDR3 nucleotides are TGTGCCAGTAACAGGGACAGGAGAGCCTACAATGAGCAGTTCTTC. Encoded protein: CASNRDRRAYNEQFF.

The V and J genes are TRBV10-3 and TRBJ2-7, with TRBD1 identical over 9 bases. The CDR3 extends over 15 amino acids. V shed 10 bases, J shed 3 bases, and the junction held 13 bases outside the gene matches. Germline-derived CDR1 and CDR2 are ENHRY and SYGVKD. The CDR3 nucleotides read TGTGCCAGCCGGGGGGACAGGGAACTATTCTACGAGCAGTACTTC. Its translation: CASRGDRELFYEQYF.

The rearrangement links TRBV6-6 to TRBJ1-5; D is ambiguous. The V end lost 4 bases, the J end lost 11 bases, and 12 bases lay between the germline ends. This CDR3 has 12 residues. CDR1 is MNHNY, CDR2 SVGAGI, per germline (reference sequence). CDR3 protein: CASSSSTTTQHF. In DNA, the CDR3 is TGTGCCAGCAGTTCCTCAACAACGACCCAGCATTTT.